The present T cell receptor beta chain was sequenced within a study of cytomegalovirus exposure and HLA in healthy donors. Study results and limitations: Roughly uniform sequencing depth across donors was assumed, possibly incorrectly. The authors later found most CMV-associated TCR beta chains appeared HLA-restricted. In a later analysis, a missense DCLRE1C variant was linked to TCR beta V- and J-gene trimming.

On this clone itself: Its antigen is unknown.

CDR3 length: 14 amino acids. The germline CDR1 and CDR2 sequences are MGHRA and YSYEKL. Trimming left V 2 bases short and J 2 bases short, with 9 bases between. The PCR contained 60 Vbeta and 13 Jbeta primers. Measured with immunoSEQ multiplex PCR; TCRdb has only the in-frame clones, and not every one. The sample has roughly 130,000 clones, 70% to 85% seen once. The rearrangement links TRBV4-1 to TRBJ2-5; weak D call: TRBD2 (5 bases). The sequencing input was PBMCs. The TCR comes from a man aged 35 to 55 in good health and CMV-seronegative. The CDR3 is CASSQPAGQETQYF. The CDR3 DNA reads as TGCGCCAGCAGCCAACCCGCGGGTCAAGAGACCCAGTACTTC.